These 22 T cell receptor beta chains came from one sample sequenced in a study of prognosis after radiotherapy for stage I lung cancer. Multiplex PCR in two rounds served to amplify TCR beta CDR3 from genomic DNA. Gene-specific primers for each TRBV and TRBJ gene drove first-round PCR. TCRdb ran MiXCR on the multiplex PCR reads and lists one entry per CDR3 protein. The sample holds approximately 18,000 distinct CDR3 sequences, about 50% seen once. Source: PBMCs, taken before or after stereotactic body radiation therapy (not recorded which). The receptor set was obtained from a donor over 45 with non-small cell lung cancer.

For this clonotype: This is likely an artifact of a read error, given a far larger clone one base away. The genes are TRBV9 and TRBJ2-5, with unresolved D. Matching the DNA end better, TRBJ2-1 makes the J call doubtful. CDR3 length equals 14 residues. The germline gives CDR1 SGDLS, CDR2 YYNGEE. The CDR3 DNA reads as TGTGCCAGCAGCGCGCCAATCCCAGCCATCGGGCAGTTCTTC. Translation: CASSAPIPAIGQFF.

This clonotype was seen repeatedly, ten times or more. The chain recombines TRBV7-6 with TRBJ2-7; 9 nucleotides line up with TRBD2. CDR1 is SGHVS, CDR2 FNYEAQ, per germline. The ends lost 1 base at V and 5 bases at J; junction bases unmatched: 12. There are 17 residues in the CDR3. The chain's CDR3 is CASSLGSWAGGPDEQYF. For the CDR3, the DNA is TGTGCCAGCAGCTTAGGCAGTTGGGCGGGAGGGCCCGACGAGCAGTACTTC. The full variable domain, with the rest looked up from reference TRBV7-6 and TRBJ2-7, is GAGVSQSPRYKVTKRGQDVALRCDPISGHVSLYWYRQALGQGPEFLTYFNYEAQQDKSGLPNDRFSAERPEGSISTLTIQRTEQRDSAMYRCASSLGSWAGGPDEQYFGPGTRLTVT.

The chain is built from TRBV28 and TRBJ2-3; possible D gene TRBD2, 7 bases. Deletions cut 4 bases from V and 2 bases from J, with 13 bases between. The CDR3 is made up of 15 amino acids. Germline V CDR1 and CDR2: MDHEN, SYDVKM. The CDR3 sequence is CASSSQGRVTDTQYF. CDR3 bases: TGTGCCAGCAGTTCCCAGGGGAGGGTCACAGATACGCAGTATTTT.

This clonotype came up many times. V is TRBV7-3 and J is TRBJ2-5; 7 nucleotides line up with TRBD1. The germline gives CDR1 SGHTA, CDR2 FQGTGA. There are 14 residues in the CDR3. The trim removed 5 bases at V and 2 bases at J, leaving 5 bases unmatched. The CDR3 reads CASSRNRGQETQYF. The CDR3 nucleotides read TGTGCCAGCAGCCGGAACAGGGGACAAGAGACCCAGTACTTC.

This chain links TRBV20-1 with TRBJ2-7, with 7 nucleotides matching TRBD2. In germline, CDR1 is DFQATT, CDR2 SNEGSKA (reference sequence). This CDR3 region has 15 residues. V was pared by 0 bases and J by 0 bases, with 5 bases of the junction left unmatched. In nucleotides, the CDR3 is TGCAGTGCTAGAGAGGGGCGGGGGAGCTCCTACGAGCAGTACTTC. This gives the protein CSAREGRGSSYEQYF.

With respect to this clonotype: The junction departs from the called germline gene at one end, perhaps through a read error. The chain links TRBV5-1 to TRBJ1-2; the match to TRBD1 covers 7 bases. Germline lookup yields CDR1 SGHRS and CDR2 YFSETQ. CDR3 size: 13 residues. This CDR3 is CASSSGGSYGYTF. In nucleotides, the CDR3 is TGTGCCAGCAGCTCAGGGGGGAGCTATGGCTACACCTTC.

The chain carries TRBV9 and TRBJ2-1; the D gene is possibly TRBD2 (6 bases). The germline V gene encodes CDR1 SGDLS and CDR2 YYNGEE. The CDR3 runs 18 residues. V was trimmed by 4 bases and J by 0 bases, leaving 20 bases between them. The CDR3 reads CASSLDQLAVSSYNEQFF. In DNA form, the CDR3 reads TGTGCCAGCAGCTTAGACCAGTTAGCGGTGAGCTCCTACAATGAGCAGTTCTTC.

This clonotype has at least ten counts. The chain carries TRBV5-5 and TRBJ2-5; the match to TRBD2 covers 15 bases. The CDR3 runs 16 residues. The germline gives CDR1 SGHKS, CDR2 YYEKEE (reference sequence). The V gene end was trimmed by 4 bases and the J gene end by 2 bases; junction bases not matched to a gene: 3. This CDR3 reads CASSGLAGGQQETQYF. The CDR3 nucleotides read TGTGCCAGCAGCGGACTAGCGGGAGGGCAACAAGAGACCCAGTACTTC. Combining the CDR3 with reference TRBV5-5 and TRBJ2-5 gives the whole variable domain DAGVTQSPTHLIKTRGQQVTLRCSPISGHKSVSWYQQVLGQGPQFIFQYYEKEERGRGNFPDRFSARQFPNYSSELNVNALLLGDSALYLCASSGLAGGQQETQYFGPGTRLLVL.

This clonotype was seen at least ten times. The chain employs TRBV28 and TRBJ2-3; no firm D call. The length of the CDR3 is 14 residues. Trimming stripped 6 bases from V and 6 bases from J, with 16 bases between. Per germline, CDR1 MDHEN and CDR2 SYDVKM. The CDR3 nucleotides read TGTGCCAGCAGCCGTCAGGCCGCTCGTGATACGCAGTATTTT. This encodes CASSRQAARDTQYF.

This clonotype was found a few times. A far larger clone is one base from this, pointing to a likely read error. This chain connects TRBV6-2 or TRBV6-3 to TRBJ2-1, with D unclear. The V end was cut by 8 bases, the J end by 0 bases, with 11 bases between. Germline values: CDR1 MNHEY, CDR2 SVGEGT. The CDR3 is 14 residues long. The CDR3 DNA follows: TGTGCCAGCGCACGGTCAATCTCCTACAATGAGCAGTTCTTC. Amino acids: CASARSISYNEQFF.

This clonotype is labeled as medium-sized. The chain has TRBV6-1 and TRBJ1-2; 7 bases fit TRBD1. The ends lost 5 bases at V and 2 bases at J; junction bases unmatched: 2. The CDR3 runs 13 residues. Germline CDR1 is MNHNS and CDR2 is SASEGT. The CDR3 coding sequence is TGTGCCAGCAGTCCGACAGGGAACTATGGCTACACCTTC. Translated, it gives CASSPTGNYGYTF.

Only a few counts were recorded for this clonotype. J is TRBJ2-5 and V is TRBV10-3, with TRBD2 matching over 15 bases. Germline CDR1 ENHRY, CDR2 SYGVKD. The CDR3 is 16 residues long. Trimming took 5 bases from V and 6 from J; bases not matched to a gene: 7. Written as DNA, the CDR3 is TGTGCCATCAGTCATTCGGGACTAGCGGGAGGAAAGACCCAGTACTTC. Residues: CAISHSGLAGGKTQYF.

Many counts were recorded for this clonotype. The rearrangement uses TRBV9 and TRBJ1-3, with unresolved D. The germline V and J ends were trimmed by 0 bases and 4 bases, with 5 bases remaining between them. The germline gives CDR1 SGDLS, CDR2 YYNGEE. The CDR3 length is 13 residues. CDR3 DNA: TGTGCCAGCAGCGTAGAAGGAGGAAACACCATATATTTT. Protein product: CASSVEGGNTIYF.

This clonotype is termed medium-sized. The chain uses TRBV7-9 and TRBJ1-2; 12 nucleotides agree with TRBD1. The junction had 6 bases not matched to a gene; V was cut back by 2 bases and J by 8 bases. Per the germline V gene, CDR1 is SEHNR and CDR2 is FQNEAQ (reference sequence). This CDR3 region has 15 residues. In DNA form, the CDR3 reads TGTGCCAGCAGCTTACGGGGACAGGGGGCGGAAGGCTACACCTTC. This sequence encodes CASSLRGQGAEGYTF.

With respect to this clonotype: A read error is the likely source, as a far larger clone sits one nucleotide away. The chain carries TRBV6-4 and TRBJ2-5, with 12 bases matching TRBD2. The closer fit of TRBJ2-1 to the DNA end suggests the J call may be wrong. The CDR3 length is 15 residues. The germline V gene has CDR1 MRHNA and CDR2 SNTAGT. The CDR3 nucleotides read TGTGCCATCAGTGAGACTAGCGGGAGTAACAATGAGCAGTTCTTC. This sequence encodes CAISETSGSNNEQFF.

The chain joins TRBV3-1 to TRBJ1-1; unclear D gene. Trimming shortened V by 7 bases and J by 0 bases, and 9 bases separated the two germline ends. Germline CDR1 LGHDT, CDR2 YNNKEL (reference sequence). The CDR3 runs 13 residues. This CDR3 is CASTRTVNTEAFF. CDR3 coding DNA: TGTGCCAGCACGCGGACGGTGAACACTGAAGCTTTCTTT.

In this sample, this clonotype turned up many times. The chain employs TRBV29-1 and TRBJ2-1, with D hard to call. The CDR3 spans 10 residues. Trimming stripped 4 bases from V and 8 bases from J, with 6 bases between. Germline assignment: CDR1 SQVTM and CDR2 ANQGSEA. CDR3 coding DNA: TGCAGCGTTGGATTCCATGAGCAGTTCTTC. It yields the protein CSVGFHEQFF.

The table lists this clonotype with many counts. J is TRBJ1-1 and V is TRBV6-1; D perhaps matches TRBD1 (5 bases). The CDR3 extends over 13 amino acids. Germline V gene sequence: CDR1 MNHNS, CDR2 SASEGT. Trimming took off 6 bases at V and 1 base at J, with 9 bases between the two ends. The CDR3, as DNA: TGTGCCAGCAGGAAGACAGAGAACACTGAAGCTTTCTTT. Residues: CASRKTENTEAFF.

Of note for this clonotype: Only one base separates this from a far larger clonotype, so it likely reflects a read error. V and J are TRBV11-2 and TRBJ2-7; the D is unclear. This CDR3 is 13 amino acids long. The V gene's germline CDR1 is SGHAT and CDR2 FQNNGV. CDR3 sequence (DNA): TGTGCCAGCAGCATACAGAGCTCCTTCGAGCTGTACTTC. Residues: CASSIQSSFELYF.

This clonotype was seen at least ten times. CDR3 DNA: TGTGCCAGCAGCTTGGCAGGGCCCACTGAAGCTTTCTTT. It encodes CASSLAGPTEAFF. The chain recombines TRBV5-6 with TRBJ1-1; D perhaps matches TRBD1 (5 bases). In germline, CDR1 is SGHDT, CDR2 YYEEEE. V was clipped by 0 bases and J by 4 bases, with 7 bases between them. The CDR3 is 13 amino acids.

Regarding this clonotype: A much larger clonotype is one base distant, so this may be a read error. This chain connects TRBV3-1 to TRBJ2-4; D call uncertain. Germline values: CDR1 LGHDT, CDR2 YNNKEL (reference sequence). This CDR3 region has 13 residues. V was cut by 7 bases and J by 8 bases, with 15 bases left in between. CDR3 protein: CASIQVGSDIQYF. The CDR3 nucleotides read TGTGCCAGCATCCAGGTTGGGTCTGACATTCAGTACTTC.

This clonotype came up many times. CDR3 coding DNA: TGTGCCAGCAGCTCCCGTTACACCGGGGAGCTGTTTTTT. Its translation is CASSSRYTGELFF. The rearrangement links TRBV5-6 to TRBJ2-2, with D unresolved. The CDR3 loop spans 13 amino acids. The ends were cut back, 3 bases at V and 3 bases at J, with 6 bases in the middle. Germline V gene data show CDR1 as SGHDT and CDR2 as YYEEEE.